The next 10 T cell receptor beta chains were all read from a single sample in a study of Graves' ophthalmopathy and Graves' hyperthyroidism. The sequenced template was RNA, covering the TCR beta CDR3 region. Amplification began with first-round RT-PCR using HTBI primers, then second-round multiplex PCR was performed. TCRdb used MiXCR to reprocess the multiplex PCR reads, holding one entry per CDR3 protein. The profile shows 500,000 to 800,000 distinct CDR3 sequences, 35% to 45% of them singletons. The material sequenced was peripheral blood. These receptor sequences come from an adult man with Graves' ophthalmopathy.

This rearrangement joins TRBV5-6 to TRBJ2-7, with 11 bases identical to TRBD1. Germline CDR1 reads SGHDT; CDR2 reads YYEEEE. The CDR3 has 15 residues. Trimming at V came to 6 bases and at J to 5 bases, leaving 10 bases not matched to a gene. The CDR3 sequence: CASTVVGQGAHEQYF. CDR3 coding DNA: TGTGCCAGCACCGTTGTCGGACAGGGGGCACACGAGCAGTACTTC.

This clonotype occurred many times. This chain links TRBV20-1 with TRBJ2-5; D is perhaps TRBD1 (5 bases). This CDR3 contains 15 residues. V was trimmed by 1 base and J by 0 bases, leaving 12 bases between them. The V gene's germline CDR1 is DFQATT and CDR2 SNEGSKA (reference sequence). The CDR3 DNA reads as TGCAGTGCTAGAGGTAGACAGCTATACCAAGAGACCCAGTACTTC. It specifies CSARGRQLYQETQYF.

This clonotype has at least ten counts. The rearrangement joins TRBV5-1 to TRBJ1-2; 7 positions match TRBD1. CDR1 is SGHRS and CDR2 is YFSETQ in the germline V gene. The V segment lost 0 bases and the J segment 4 bases; nucleotides outside the gene matches: 6. The CDR3 length is 15 residues. CDR3 residues: CASSLDHRGGYGYTF. Written as DNA, the CDR3 is TGCGCCAGCAGCTTGGATCACAGGGGAGGCTATGGCTACACCTTC. Looking up the rest from reference TRBV5-1 and TRBJ1-2 gives the full variable domain: KAGVTQTPRYLIKTRGQQVTLSCSPISGHRSVSWYQQTPGQGLQFLFEYFSETQRNKGNFPGRFSGRQFSNSRSEMNVSTLELGDSALYLCASSLDHRGGYGYTFGSGTRLTVV.

The chain joins TRBV7-8 to TRBJ2-5, with D perhaps being TRBD1 or TRBD2 (6 bases each). CDR1 and CDR2 (germline): SGHVS, FQNEAQ. V shed 8 bases and J shed 5 bases, with 18 bases lying between them. The CDR3 runs to 14 residues. The CDR3: CASLRDNSYETQYF. CDR3 bases: TGTGCCAGCCTGCGGGACAATTCCTACGAGACCCAGTACTTC. Supplemented by reference TRBV7-8 and TRBJ2-5, the full variable domain reads GAGVSQSPRYKVAKRGQDVALRCDPISGHVSLFWYQQALGQGPEFLTYFQNEAQLDKSGLPSDRFFAERPEGSVSTLKIQRTQQEDSAVYLCASLRDNSYETQYFGPGTRLLVL.

This clonotype was recorded at least ten times. This chain connects TRBV6-6 to TRBJ2-5; the D is unclear. This CDR3 region has 12 residues. The V gene's germline CDR1 is MNHNY and CDR2 SVGAGI (reference sequence). V was shortened by 1 base and J by 0 bases, with 0 bases between the two germline ends. The CDR3 region has the DNA TGTGCCAGCAGTTACTACCAAGAGACCCAGTACTTC. Protein sequence: CASSYYQETQYF.

This sequence joins TRBV2 and TRBJ1-2; 7 bases line up with TRBD1. Germline CDR1 and CDR2: SNHLY and FYNNEI. There are 12 residues in the CDR3. The ends lost 5 bases at V and 7 bases at J; junction bases unmatched: 4. CDR3 in amino acids: CASSYWDSGYTF. The CDR3 bases are TGTGCCAGCAGTTACTGGGACAGTGGCTACACCTTC.

This clonotype was found once. CDR3 sequence (DNA): TGTGCCAGCAGCACGGGACGGAACTTTGGGGCCAACGTCCTGACTTTC. This gives the protein CASSTGRNFGANVLTF. V gene TRBV7-3 combines with J gene TRBJ2-6, with D perhaps given as TRBD1 or TRBD2 (5 bases each). The V gene's germline CDR1 is SGHTA and CDR2 FQGTGA. Deletions cut 5 bases from V and 3 bases from J, with 14 bases between. The CDR3 runs to 16 residues.

V gene TRBV7-2 combines with J gene TRBJ2-7; TRBD2 aligns across 8 bases. The trim removed 1 base at V and 7 bases at J, leaving 12 bases unmatched. In germline, CDR1 is SGHTA, CDR2 FQGNSA. CDR3 length: 16 residues. CDR3 nucleotides: TGTGCCAGCAGCTTAGGGCTTTTAAGCGGGAGTTATGAGCAGTACTTC. Its protein is CASSLGLLSGSYEQYF.

On this clonotype itself: The junction and the germline gene differ at one end; a read error may be behind it. The chain carries TRBV4-1 and TRBJ2-7; no clear D. Germline CDR1 is MGHRA and CDR2 is YSYEKL. CDR3 length: 16 residues. CDR3 DNA: TGCGCCAGCAGCCAAGAGGGATACGGTAGCTCCTACGGGCAGTACTTC. Translating it yields CASSQEGYGSSYGQYF.

J is TRBJ2-7 and V is TRBV10-3, with TRBD1 identical over 10 bases. Germline CDR1 and CDR2: ENHRY and SYGVKD. The CDR3 contains 13 residues. V lost 7 bases and J lost 3; bases outside the gene matches: 3. CDR3 sequence reads: CAIMGDRGYEQYF. The CDR3, as DNA: TGTGCCATCATGGGGGACAGGGGCTACGAGCAGTACTTC.